Below, one TCR beta chain is given with its context. The antigen is not known. The sample belongs to a study of post-analysis software for immune sequencing data. About the research overall: Courses of disease covered relapsing-remitting, secondary progressive and progressive-relapsing multiple sclerosis.

Deletions cut 0 bases from V and 1 base from J, with 9 bases between. CDR1 is KGHSH, CDR2 LQKENI, per germline. The CDR3 loop spans 15 amino acids. Unique molecular identifiers had been added to the TCR beta cDNA libraries. Each sample of 1 to 10 million input T cells yielded around 500,000 cDNA molecules, so each molecule approximated one T cell. TCRdb re-called the PCR reads through MiXCR, storing one row per CDR3 protein. The sample has a few hundred thousand distinct CDR3 sequences, about 40% seen once. Whole-study results and caveats: Relative to controls, patients had five TRBV segments at higher frequency, with TRBV5-6, TRBV5-1 and TRBV20-1 among these.

The chain couples TRBV18 to TRBJ2-5, with a weak D call TRBD2 (6 bases). The receptor's source is a girl between 5 and 17 years old with multiple sclerosis. Sequencing was done on a sample of blood. CDR3 sequence: CASSPPDYPQETQYF. The CDR3 DNA reads TGTGCCAGCTCACCACCGGACTACCCCCAAGAGACCCAGTACTTC.